These 23 T cell receptor beta chains came from one sample sequenced in a study of blood T cell repertoires in COVID-19. Assay: immunoSEQ multiplex PCR; the TCRdb copy retains only in-frame clones and omits some. This sample has 210,000 or so clones, with around four fifths found just once. Sequencing input: peripheral blood. The receptors come from a woman aged 80 or over with active or convalescent COVID-19.

The chain carries TRBV5-1 and TRBJ1-1; weak D call: TRBD1 (5 bases). The V gene lost 2 bases and the J gene lost 3 bases, with 14 bases spanning the gap. The CDR3 has 15 residues. Germline-derived CDR1 and CDR2 are SGHRS and YFSETQ. The CDR3 sequence is CASSFEGARYTEAFF. In DNA, the CDR3 is TGCGCCAGCAGCTTTGAAGGGGCCAGGTACACTGAAGCTTTCTTT.

The chain combines TRBV15 with TRBJ1-2, with TRBD1 matching over 7 bases. CDR3 length: 14 residues. The J segment lost 3 bases and the V segment lost 0 bases, leaving 1 base of the junction unmatched. Germline V CDR1 and CDR2: LNHNV, YYDKDF (reference sequence). The CDR3 bases are TGTGCCACCAGCAGAGACAGGGGGGACTATGGCTACACCTTC. This sequence encodes CATSRDRGDYGYTF.

DNA of the CDR3: TGTGCCAGCAGCTTGCGGTGGTGGGGAGGCGAGACCCAGTACTTC. It is translated as CASSLRWWGGETQYF. The chain employs TRBV5-6 and TRBJ2-5; the D gene is possibly TRBD2 (6 bases). CDR3 length: 15 amino acids. Trimming cost V 1 base and J 5 bases, with 15 bases left between them. The germline V gene has CDR1 SGHDT and CDR2 YYEEEE.

The CDR3, as DNA: TGCGCCAGCAGCCCCCGGGCTACTAGCGGGGGAATAAACATTCAGTACTTC. Translated, it gives CASSPRATSGGINIQYF. V gene TRBV4-3 combines with J gene TRBJ2-4; 11 bases map to TRBD2. Germline V lookup: CDR1 LGHNA, CDR2 YSLEER. The CDR3 is made up of 17 amino acids. With 4 bases clipped from V and 6 bases from J, the junction kept 11 bases outside the gene matches.

This sequence joins TRBV2 and TRBJ2-7, with unresolved D. Trimming cost V 4 bases and J 7 bases, with 8 bases left between them. The CDR3 covers 11 residues. CDR1 SNHLY and CDR2 FYNNEI come from the germline V gene. The CDR3 loop reads CASSVVSEQYF. CDR3 DNA: TGTGCCAGCAGTGTCGTTTCGGAGCAGTACTTC. The full variable domain, completed using reference TRBV2 and TRBJ2-7, is EPEVTQTPSHQVTQMGQEVILRCVPISNHLYFYWYRQILGQKVEFLVSFYNNEISEKSEIFDDQFSVERPDGSNFTLKIRSTKLEDSAMYFCASSVVSEQYFGPGTRLTVT.

There are many counts of this clone. CDR3 bases: TGCGCCAGCAGCCCCGGGGGTGGCGGGGAGCTGTTTTTT. Translation: CASSPGGGGELFF. The V and J genes are TRBV10-2 and TRBJ2-2; TRBD2 might be the D (6 bases). Trimming took 6 bases from V and 7 from J, leaving 12 bases between them. This CDR3 region has 13 residues. Germline CDR1 reads WSHSY; CDR2 reads SAAADI.

The chain employs TRBV12-3 or TRBV12-4 and TRBJ2-5; TRBD2 matches at 7 bases. The CDR3 covers 13 residues. Trimming removed 8 bases from V and 3 bases from J; junction bases left unmatched: 6. CDR3 in amino acids: CASGRLAEETQYF. CDR3 DNA sequence: TGTGCCAGCGGGAGGCTAGCGGAAGAGACCCAGTACTTC.

This clone appeared many times. Other DNA sequences from this sample encode an identical CDR3 as well. The V gene is TRBV6-1, the J gene TRBJ2-3; TRBD2 matches 14 bases. Germline CDR1 and CDR2: MNHNS and SASEGT. V trimming: 4 bases; J trimming: 0 bases; junction bases outside the gene matches: 3. The CDR3 length is 17 residues. CDR3 residues: CASSVTSGGVSTDTQYF. The DNA for the CDR3 is TGTGCCAGCAGTGTGACTAGCGGGGGGGTGAGCACAGATACGCAGTATTTT.

The rearrangement joins TRBV3-1 (or the pseudogene TRBV3-2) to TRBJ1-3; a weak D match, TRBD1 (6 bases). The germline V and J ends were trimmed by 4 bases and 1 base, with 14 bases remaining between them. Germline V gives CDR1 LGHDT, CDR2 YNNKEL (reference sequence). The CDR3 sequence is 16 residues long. As DNA, the CDR3 is TGTGCCAGCAGCCCCCCGCGACAGGCTTCTGGAAACACCATATATTTT. This translates into CASSPPRQASGNTIYF.

The chain couples TRBV29-1 to TRBJ2-3; D might be TRBD1 (6 bases). Trimming cost V 4 bases and J 7 bases, with 12 bases left between them. This CDR3 is 12 amino acids long. Looked up from germline, CDR1 is SQVTM and CDR2 is ANQGSEA. The CDR3 sequence: CSVVWQGNTQYF. Written as DNA, the CDR3 is TGCAGCGTTGTTTGGCAGGGGAATACGCAGTATTTT.

The CDR3 loop is CASSARGTGTSGTDTQYF. Here the CDR3 DNA reads TGTGCCAGCAGCGCGCGGGGGACCGGGACTAGCGGCACAGATACGCAGTATTTT. The V gene is TRBV9, the J gene TRBJ2-3; 10 nucleotides align to TRBD2. J lost 1 base, V lost 3 bases, and 11 bases had no gene match. Germline values: CDR1 SGDLS, CDR2 YYNGEE. The CDR3 covers 18 residues.

The chain links TRBV6-5 to TRBJ1-2, with D possibly being TRBD1 (5 bases). With 8 bases removed from V and 2 bases from J, the gap between germline ends came to 12 bases. The CDR3 extends over 13 amino acids. CDR1 is MNHEY, CDR2 SVGAGI, per germline. CDR3 loop: CASADSQNYGYTF. The CDR3, as DNA: TGTGCCAGCGCAGACAGCCAAAACTATGGCTACACCTTC.

The chain recombines TRBV7-9 with TRBJ1-6, with D perhaps matching TRBD1 (5 bases). Trimming left V 7 bases short and J 10 bases short, with 23 bases between. Germline CDR1 reads SEHNR; CDR2 reads FQNEAQ (reference sequence). There are 16 residues in the CDR3. CDR3 in amino acids: CASNRPGESAGSPLHF. The CDR3 region has the DNA TGTGCCAGCAACCGGCCGGGGGAATCGGCAGGCTCACCCCTCCACTTT.

This chain joins TRBV5-6 and TRBJ2-3; 7 positions agree with TRBD1. This CDR3 has 15 amino acids. The junction had 2 bases not matched to a gene; V was cut back by 0 bases and J by 1 base. CDR1 is SGHDT and CDR2 is YYEEEE in the germline V gene. CDR3 sequence: CASSLGTGGTDTQYF. Written as DNA, the CDR3 is TGTGCCAGCAGCTTGGGGACAGGCGGCACAGATACGCAGTATTTT.

This chain joins TRBV5-8 and TRBJ2-1; 9 nucleotides match TRBD1. V dropped 0 bases and J dropped 7; count of bases not matched to a gene: 5. The CDR3 totals 15 residues. Germline V CDR1 and CDR2: SGHTS, YDEGEE. Written as DNA, the CDR3 is TGTGCCAGCAGCTTGGATTGGACAGGGGTGAATGAGCAGTTCTTC. Residues: CASSLDWTGVNEQFF.

This clone turned up a few times. The rearrangement uses TRBV5-4 and TRBJ1-6; TRBD1 agrees at 9 bases. Germline V gives CDR1 SGHNT, CDR2 YYREEE (reference sequence). V trimming: 5 bases; J trimming: 1 base; junction bases outside the gene matches: 7. CDR3 length: 17 residues. The DNA of the CDR3 is TGTGCCAGCAGAATGACAGGGGGGAGTTCCTATAATTCACCCCTCCACTTT. It yields the protein CASRMTGGSSYNSPLHF.

The V gene is TRBV11-2, the J gene TRBJ2-3; 9 nucleotides line up with TRBD2. V was clipped by 1 base and J by 6 bases; unmatched bases: 2. CDR3 length: 14 residues. CDR1 and CDR2 (germline): SGHAT, FQNNGV. This chain's CDR3 is CASSLGTSADTQYF. The CDR3 DNA follows: TGTGCCAGCAGCTTAGGGACTAGCGCCGATACGCAGTATTTT.

This sequence joins TRBV28 and TRBJ1-2; D may be TRBD1 (5 bases). Germline V gene lookup returns CDR1 MDHEN and CDR2 SYDVKM. Trimming left V 4 bases short and J 0 bases short, with 15 bases between. This CDR3 is 16 amino acids long. DNA for the CDR3: TGTGCCAGCAGTTCCTTCACAGGCCCCGCTAACTATGGCTACACCTTC. Its translation is CASSSFTGPANYGYTF.

The genes are TRBV18 and TRBJ2-3; perhaps TRBD1 as D (6 bases). V dropped 3 bases and J dropped 0 bases, with 13 bases sitting between them. CDR3 length equals 16 residues. Germline CDR1 and CDR2: KGHSH and LQKENI. The CDR3 loop is CASSPRAGASTDTQYF. The CDR3 DNA reads as TGTGCCAGCTCACCCCGAGCAGGGGCCAGCACAGATACGCAGTATTTT.

CDR3 sequence (DNA): TGTGCCAGCAGTTGGACAGGGAACGTCAATGAGCAGTTCTTC. Its protein product is CASSWTGNVNEQFF. The chain is built from TRBV2 and TRBJ2-1, with 8 nucleotides matching TRBD1. Germline V gene sequence: CDR1 SNHLY, CDR2 FYNNEI. Trimming removed 5 bases from V and 6 bases from J; junction bases left unmatched: 6. This CDR3 has 14 residues.

V usage is TRBV2 and J usage is TRBJ2-7; 11 bases are shared with TRBD1. Per the germline V gene, CDR1 is SNHLY and CDR2 is FYNNEI. The CDR3 extends over 15 amino acids. Losses at the gene ends were 3 bases for V and 1 base for J; bases not matched to a gene: 2. The CDR3, as DNA: TGTGCCAGCAGTGACGGGACAGGGGGGTCCTACGAGCAGTACTTC. This encodes CASSDGTGGSYEQYF.

This clone has just one count. V and J are TRBV5-8 and TRBJ1-1, with 8 bases that match TRBD1. V gave up 3 bases and J gave up 7 bases; unmatched junction bases: 5. The germline V gene encodes CDR1 SGHTS and CDR2 YDEGEE. The CDR3 consists of 13 residues. The CDR3 coding sequence is TGTGCCAGCAGCTATCAGGGGGCTGATGAAGCTTTCTTT. Protein: CASSYQGADEAFF.

The chain recombines TRBV5-1 with TRBJ2-4, with a tentative D call TRBD2 (7 bases). V was shortened by 0 bases and J by 3 bases, with 13 bases between the two germline ends. The CDR3 has 16 residues. The germline CDR1 and CDR2 sequences are SGHRS and YFSETQ. This chain's CDR3 is CASSLVGGQGKNIQYF. CDR3 nucleotide sequence: TGCGCCAGCAGCTTGGTGGGGGGGCAAGGCAAAAACATTCAGTACTTC.